Below are 27 T cell receptor beta chains sequenced from a single sample in a study of blood T cell repertoires in COVID-19. Sequencing was performed with immunoSEQ multiplex PCR; in TCRdb, only in-frame clones are kept and a portion is missing. The top ten clones hold 3% to 4% of a sample with around 150,000 clones, around 85% of them seen once. The sequencing sample was made of peripheral blood. All receptors come from a human donor with acute or convalescent COVID-19. The donor label of this sample is uncertain.

The chain combines TRBV19 with TRBJ1-3; TRBD1 aligns across 8 bases. This CDR3 is 15 amino acids long. Germline V gene data show CDR1 as LNHDA and CDR2 as SQIVND (reference sequence). The V and J ends lost 7 bases and 2 bases, in that order; junction bases with no gene match: 7. The CDR3 here is CASTYGQGTGNTIYF. CDR3 DNA sequence: TGTGCCAGTACCTACGGACAGGGAACTGGAAACACCATATATTTT. Full variable domain (outside the CDR3, taken from reference TRBV19 and TRBJ1-3): DGGITQSPKYLFRKEGQNVTLSCEQNLNHDAMYWYRQDPGQGLRLIYYSQIVNDFQKGDIAEGYSVSREKKESFPLTVTSAQKNPTAFYLCASTYGQGTGNTIYFGEGSWLTVV.

The J gene is TRBJ2-1, the V gene TRBV9; no definite D call. This CDR3 is 18 amino acids long. V shed 3 bases and J shed 0 bases, with 19 bases lying between them. Looked up from germline, CDR1 is SGDLS and CDR2 is YYNGEE. CDR3 sequence (DNA): TGTGCCAGCAGCGAGAGGCCAAGTGGCTTATACTCCTACAATGAGCAGTTCTTC. As protein: CASSERPSGLYSYNEQFF.

The rearrangement uses TRBV7-9 and TRBJ2-2; maybe TRBD1 (6 bases). The CDR3 is 17 residues long. CDR1 SEHNR and CDR2 FQNEAQ come from the germline V gene (reference sequence). Trimming stripped 10 bases from V and 2 bases from J, with 23 bases between. The CDR3 region has the DNA TGTGCCACCAACAAACTCAGGGGTACGTCCAACACCGGGGAGCTGTTTTTT. This codes for CATNKLRGTSNTGELFF. The variable domain in full, with the rest retrieved from reference TRBV7-9 and TRBJ2-2, is DTGVSQNPRHKITKRGQNVTFRCDPISEHNRLYWYRQTLGQGPEFLTYFQNEAQLEKSRLLSDRFSAERPKGSFSTLEIQRTEQGDSAMYLCATNKLRGTSNTGELFFGEGSRLTVL.

The sample holds one count of this clone. The chain recombines TRBV28 with TRBJ1-5; D gene unclear. Deletions cut 10 bases from V and 4 bases from J, with 14 bases between. There are 13 residues in the CDR3. Germline lookup yields CDR1 MDHEN and CDR2 SYDVKM. The DNA for the CDR3 is TGTGCCACCTTACAGAGTCTAAATCAGCCCCAGCATTTT. It is translated as CATLQSLNQPQHF.

This clone was detected once. J is TRBJ1-2 and V is TRBV2; 11 bases agree with TRBD1. Germline loops: CDR1 SNHLY, CDR2 FYNNEI. Losses at the gene ends were 7 bases for V and 3 bases for J; bases not matched to a gene: 4. This CDR3 comprises 14 residues. The CDR3 loop reads CASTKGQGDYGYTF. In DNA, the CDR3 is TGTGCCAGCACCAAGGGACAGGGGGACTATGGCTACACCTTC.

The J gene is TRBJ2-1, the V gene TRBV3-1 (or the pseudogene TRBV3-2); no firm D call. The CDR3 runs 13 residues. V was shortened by 2 bases and J by 4 bases, with 6 bases between the two germline ends. Germline CDR1 is LGHDT and CDR2 is YNNKEL (reference sequence). CDR3 in amino acids: CASSQQAYNEQFF. Written as DNA, the CDR3 is TGTGCCAGCAGCCAACAGGCTTACAATGAGCAGTTCTTC.

This sequence joins TRBV7-2 and TRBJ1-4; D possibly corresponds to TRBD1 (6 bases). V lost 2 bases, J lost 0 bases, and 13 bases lay in between. The CDR3 totals 17 residues. Germline V gives CDR1 SGHTA, CDR2 FQGNSA. CDR3 coding DNA: TGTGCCAGCAGCTTACGAGGGGGTGGAGCAACTAATGAAAAACTGTTTTTT. It specifies CASSLRGGGATNEKLFF.

This chain connects TRBV28 to TRBJ2-3, with TRBD2 matching 8 bases. Germline values: CDR1 MDHEN, CDR2 SYDVKM. V gave up 8 bases and J gave up 3 bases; unmatched junction bases: 10. CDR3 length: 15 amino acids. CDR3 DNA sequence: TGTGCCAGCTTTGTGGGCGGGGGGCTTACAGATACGCAGTATTTT. Translating gives CASFVGGGLTDTQYF.

The chain joins TRBV4-1 to TRBJ2-2; possible D gene TRBD2, 6 bases. There are 16 residues in the CDR3. In germline, CDR1 is MGHRA, CDR2 YSYEKL. Between the trimmed V and J ends, which lost 0 bases and 4 bases, there was a span of 12 bases. In nucleotides, the CDR3 is TGCGCCAGCAGCCAAGAACTTATGGGGGGCACCGGGGAGCTGTTTTTT. Its protein is CASSQELMGGTGELFF.

This clone was picked up a small number of times. The chain couples TRBV7-3 to TRBJ1-1; 7 bases align to TRBD1. The germline CDR1 and CDR2 sequences are SGHTA and FQGTGA. There are 12 residues in the CDR3. Trimming at V came to 5 bases and at J to 5 bases, leaving 2 bases not matched to a gene. As DNA, the CDR3 is TGTGCCAGCAGCCGACAGGGTACTGAAGCTTTCTTT. Encoded protein: CASSRQGTEAFF.

The chain carries TRBV10-3 and TRBJ1-1; 8 positions agree with TRBD1. The germline gives CDR1 ENHRY, CDR2 SYGVKD. V was clipped by 1 base and J by 6 bases; unmatched bases: 4. This CDR3 comprises 14 residues. DNA for the CDR3: TGTGCCATCAGTGAGTGGGGACAGGACTCTGAAGCTTTCTTT. Translated: CAISEWGQDSEAFF.

This clone was detected a few times. The gene calls are TRBV7-3 and TRBJ1-2; the D is unclear. The CDR3 has 15 residues. Looked up from germline, CDR1 is SGHTA and CDR2 is FQGTGA. V was shortened by 4 bases and J by 7 bases, with 19 bases between the two germline ends. CDR3 DNA: TGTGCCAGCAGCTCCTACCTCGGGGATCGAGGTGGCTACACCTTC. It yields the protein CASSSYLGDRGGYTF.

About this clone itself: One end of the junction does not line up with germline, which may come from a read error. The chain joins TRBV7-9 to TRBJ1-4; TRBD1 might be the D (5 bases). This CDR3 spans 10 amino acids. From germline, CDR1 is SEHNR and CDR2 FQNEAQ (reference sequence). The CDR3 is CASSSGHSLF. The CDR3 DNA reads TGTGCCAGCAGCTCAGGACACTCCCTTTTT.

The CDR3 sequence: CAWSWQINEAFF. DNA of the CDR3: TGTGCCTGGAGTTGGCAGATCAATGAAGCTTTCTTT. The rearrangement uses TRBV30 and TRBJ1-1, with D unclear. The CDR3 is 12 residues long. Germline V gene data show CDR1 as GTSNPN and CDR2 as SVGIG (reference sequence). V was trimmed by 2 bases and J by 7 bases, leaving 11 bases between them.

The CDR3 region is CASSYSRDRGEETQYF. The CDR3 nucleotides read TGTGCCAGCAGTTACTCTAGGGACAGGGGGGAAGAGACCCAGTACTTC. This sequence joins TRBV6-2 or TRBV6-3 and TRBJ2-5, with 11 bases that match TRBD1. This CDR3 is 16 amino acids long. J gave up 3 bases and V 0 bases, and 3 bases lay outside the gene matches. Germline V gives CDR1 MNHEY, CDR2 SVGEGT.

The chain is built from TRBV5-1 and TRBJ2-3, with 13 bases fitting TRBD2. V shed 7 bases and J 10 bases; nucleotides not matched to a gene: 12. This CDR3 has 15 amino acids. Looked up from germline, CDR1 is SGHRS and CDR2 is YFSETQ. The CDR3 sequence is CASGLTSGGAEAQYF. DNA for the CDR3: TGCGCCAGCGGTTTAACTAGCGGGGGGGCCGAGGCGCAGTATTTT.

The chain uses TRBV28 and TRBJ1-5; the D gene is possibly TRBD1 (5 bases). Germline values: CDR1 MDHEN, CDR2 SYDVKM. V gave up 9 bases and J gave up 7 bases, with 16 bases separating them. The CDR3 has 13 residues. For the CDR3, the DNA is TGTGCCAGTGTAGGGGTGCATCGGCAGCCCCAGCATTTT. This sequence encodes CASVGVHRQPQHF.

The J gene is TRBJ1-5, the V gene TRBV5-5; 10 nucleotides align to TRBD1. CDR3 length equals 15 residues. Per germline, CDR1 SGHKS and CDR2 YYEKEE (reference sequence). V gave up 1 base and J gave up 5 bases; unmatched junction bases: 3. The CDR3 protein is CASSLFGTGDQPQHF. CDR3 bases: TGTGCCAGCAGCTTGTTCGGGACAGGGGATCAGCCCCAGCATTTT.

This clone appeared a single time. The J gene is TRBJ1-6, the V gene TRBV19; D uncertain. The germline V gene has CDR1 LNHDA and CDR2 SQIVND (reference sequence). The CDR3 is 14 amino acids. V lost 7 bases to trimming and J lost 0 bases, with 7 bases between them. CDR3 DNA: TGTGCCAGTACTGTTAGCTCCTATAATTCACCCCTCCACTTT. This translates into CASTVSSYNSPLHF.

This chain uses TRBV6-2 or TRBV6-3 with TRBJ1-2; tentative D call: TRBD1 (6 bases). CDR3 length equals 15 residues. CDR1 is MNHEY, CDR2 SVGEGT, per germline. Between the trimmed V and J ends, which lost 2 bases and 7 bases, there was a span of 17 bases. The chain's CDR3 is CASSYAWDKPFGYTF. In DNA form, the CDR3 reads TGTGCCAGCAGTTACGCCTGGGACAAGCCCTTTGGCTACACCTTC.

This clone was found once. The V gene is TRBV7-8, the J gene TRBJ2-1, with a possible D match to TRBD2 (5 bases). CDR1 is SGHVS and CDR2 is FQNEAQ in the germline V gene. Trimming stripped 5 bases from V and 5 bases from J, with 13 bases between. The CDR3 has 14 amino acids. The CDR3: CASSPGNLDNEQFF. CDR3 DNA: TGTGCCAGCAGCCCGGGAAATTTAGACAATGAGCAGTTCTTC.

The table lists this clone with a few counts. In nucleotides, the CDR3 is TGTGCCAGCAGCCAAGAAGCGCGGGCCGGCGGGGAGCTGTTTTTT. Protein sequence: CASSQEARAGGELFF. V usage is TRBV3-1 (or the pseudogene TRBV3-2) and J usage is TRBJ2-2, with D maybe TRBD2 (5 bases). The V gene lost 0 bases and the J gene lost 7 bases, with 12 bases spanning the gap. Germline V CDR1 and CDR2: LGHDT, YNNKEL (reference sequence). This CDR3 has 15 residues.

V gene TRBV3-1 (or the pseudogene TRBV3-2) combines with J gene TRBJ2-5, with D possibly TRBD2 on 7 matching bases. V lost 3 bases, J lost 3 bases, and 20 bases lay in between. CDR1 LGHDT and CDR2 YNNKEL come from the germline V gene (reference sequence). The CDR3 covers 17 residues. CDR3 in amino acids: CASSHERRGRGEETQYF. In DNA form, the CDR3 reads TGTGCCAGCAGCCACGAGCGGCGGGGGCGAGGGGAAGAGACCCAGTACTTC.

V and J are TRBV5-1 and TRBJ1-2; D not resolved. CDR3 length: 12 residues. V lost 2 bases and J lost 8, with 10 bases in between. Germline V gene lookup returns CDR1 SGHRS and CDR2 YFSETQ. CDR3 in DNA: TGCGCCAGCAGCTTTGGCGACATCGGCTACACCTTC. Translating it yields CASSFGDIGYTF.

The chain is built from TRBV5-1 and TRBJ2-1; D is uncertain. CDR1 SGHRS and CDR2 YFSETQ come from the germline V gene. The CDR3 is 12 residues long. Trimming pared 0 bases from V and 6 bases from J, leaving 4 bases between. CDR3 nucleotide sequence: TGCGCCAGCAGCTTGGCCGGCAATGAGCAGTTCTTC. It specifies CASSLAGNEQFF.

This rearrangement joins TRBV11-2 to TRBJ1-3; D not resolved. The germline V gene encodes CDR1 SGHAT and CDR2 FQNNGV. V dropped 0 bases and J dropped 0 bases, with 9 bases sitting between them. This CDR3 spans 16 amino acids. CDR3 coding DNA: TGTGCCAGCAGCTTAGATGCGCGGAGCTCTGGAAACACCATATATTTT. As protein: CASSLDARSSGNTIYF.

Concerning this clone itself: This sample also contains other DNA sequences that code for the same CDR3. The rearrangement links TRBV5-1 to TRBJ1-6; D gene uncertain. This CDR3 comprises 15 residues. CDR1 is SGHRS and CDR2 is YFSETQ in the germline V gene. The V and J ends lost 0 bases and 4 bases respectively, with 8 bases between them. The CDR3 DNA reads as TGCGCCAGCAGCTTGGGACGGGGATATAATTCACCCCTCCACTTT. Translation gives CASSLGRGYNSPLHF.